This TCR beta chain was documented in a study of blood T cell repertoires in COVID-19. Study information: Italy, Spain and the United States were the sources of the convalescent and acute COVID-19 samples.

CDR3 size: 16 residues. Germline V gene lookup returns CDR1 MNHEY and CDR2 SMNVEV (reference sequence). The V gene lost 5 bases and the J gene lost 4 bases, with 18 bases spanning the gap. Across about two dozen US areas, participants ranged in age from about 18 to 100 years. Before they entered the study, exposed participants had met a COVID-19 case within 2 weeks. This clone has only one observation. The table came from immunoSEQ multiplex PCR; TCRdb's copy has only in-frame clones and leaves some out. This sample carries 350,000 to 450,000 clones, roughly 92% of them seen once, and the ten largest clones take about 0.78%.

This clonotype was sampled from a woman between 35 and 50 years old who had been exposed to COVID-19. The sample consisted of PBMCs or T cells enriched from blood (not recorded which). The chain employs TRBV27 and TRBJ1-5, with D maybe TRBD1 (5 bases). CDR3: CASSPKRTGGNQPQHF. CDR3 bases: TGTGCCAGCAGTCCAAAACGGACGGGGGGGAATCAGCCCCAGCATTTT.